The 26 T cell receptor beta chains reported below all come from one sample, sequenced in a study of T cell clones after liver transplantation. Repertoires were generated with immunoSEQ multiplex PCR, while TCRdb's copy carries only in-frame clones and drops some. The table includes 45,000 to 55,000 clones, less than 85% detected once. Source: CD4+ T cells from blood, taken before liver transplant. Receptor source: a human donor who received a liver transplant.

The chain employs TRBV11-2 and TRBJ2-5, with TRBD1 as a possible D gene (5 bases). Germline loops: CDR1 SGHAT, CDR2 FQNNGV. The CDR3 has 15 amino acids. V was trimmed by 1 base and J by 2 bases, leaving 11 bases between them. The CDR3 is CASSLVGQLQETQYF. CDR3 nucleotide sequence: TGTGCCAGCAGCTTAGTGGGGCAGCTTCAAGAGACCCAGTACTTC.

The chain links TRBV7-2 to TRBJ2-7; 12 nucleotides align to TRBD2. The CDR3 length is 15 residues. With V trimmed by 1 base and J by 6 bases, 4 bases remained unmatched. The germline gives CDR1 SGHTA, CDR2 FQGNSA. CDR3 in amino acids: CASSLGLAGASEQYF. CDR3 sequence (DNA): TGTGCCAGCAGCTTAGGACTAGCGGGAGCCTCCGAGCAGTACTTC.

This chain joins TRBV6-6 and TRBJ1-2, with D maybe TRBD1 (5 bases). Germline values: CDR1 MNHNY, CDR2 SVGAGI (reference sequence). This CDR3 is 12 amino acids long. With 10 bases removed from V and 4 bases from J, the gap between germline ends came to 13 bases. The CDR3 DNA reads as TGTGCCACCGAAGGGGATCGCTATGGCTACACCTTC. It codes for CATEGDRYGYTF.

The chain links TRBV18 to TRBJ1-1, with D unclear. V dropped 3 bases and J dropped 1 base, with 6 bases sitting between them. The germline V gene has CDR1 KGHSH and CDR2 LQKENI. CDR3 length equals 13 residues. CDR3 in amino acids: CASSPLGNTEAFF. CDR3 DNA sequence: TGTGCCAGCTCACCTTTAGGGAACACTGAAGCTTTCTTT.

The chain links TRBV5-1 to TRBJ2-2; possibly TRBD1 or TRBD2 for D (5 bases each). The V end lost 4 bases, the J end lost 6 bases, and 10 bases lay between the germline ends. The CDR3 contains 13 residues. Per germline, CDR1 SGHRS and CDR2 YFSETQ. The CDR3 region has the DNA TGCGCCAGCAGCCCGGGGCTACCCGGGGAGCTGTTTTTT. Translated: CASSPGLPGELFF.

The chain couples TRBV7-2 to TRBJ1-5; D remains ambiguous. Germline assignment: CDR1 SGHTA and CDR2 FQGNSA. With 0 bases removed from V and 4 bases from J, the gap between germline ends came to 7 bases. CDR3 length equals 14 residues. The CDR3: CASSLALENQPQHF. CDR3 sequence (DNA): TGTGCCAGCAGCTTAGCGCTGGAGAATCAGCCCCAGCATTTT.

There are a few counts of this clone. V and J are TRBV2 and TRBJ2-2; D unresolved. From germline, CDR1 is SNHLY and CDR2 FYNNEI. V lost 3 bases, J lost 0 bases, and 2 bases lay in between. This CDR3 is 13 amino acids long. CDR3 in amino acids: CASSDPNTGELFF. The DNA of the CDR3 is TGTGCCAGCAGTGACCCGAACACCGGGGAGCTGTTTTTT.

The rearrangement links TRBV30 to TRBJ1-4, with D uncertain. Germline V lookup: CDR1 GTSNPN, CDR2 SVGIG (reference sequence). The V and J ends lost 3 bases and 6 bases respectively, with 17 bases between them. The CDR3 is 15 residues long. CDR3 amino acids: CAWSAFGGADEKLFF. The CDR3 nucleotides are TGTGCCTGGAGCGCCTTCGGCGGAGCTGATGAAAAACTGTTTTTT.

The chain joins TRBV6-6 to TRBJ1-1; no definite D call. Germline V lookup: CDR1 MNHNY, CDR2 SVGAGI (reference sequence). CDR3 length: 13 amino acids. V lost 2 bases and J lost 1, with 5 bases in between. The CDR3 DNA is TGTGCCAGCAGTTACGCCACGAACACTGAAGCTTTCTTT. Its translation is CASSYATNTEAFF.

The genes are TRBV4-1 and TRBJ2-2; 9 nucleotides match TRBD1. This CDR3 spans 17 amino acids. Germline assignment: CDR1 MGHRA and CDR2 YSYEKL. The ends lost 3 bases at V and 6 bases at J; junction bases unmatched: 11. In DNA, the CDR3 is TGCGCCAGCAGCCATGATAACAGGGGGCAGAGTCCCGGGGAGCTGTTTTTT. It yields the protein CASSHDNRGQSPGELFF.

The J gene is TRBJ1-4, the V gene TRBV7-2, with TRBD1 matching over 9 bases. With 1 base clipped from V and 5 bases from J, the junction kept 5 bases outside the gene matches. Germline CDR1 reads SGHTA; CDR2 reads FQGNSA. This CDR3 is 16 amino acids long. Written as DNA, the CDR3 is TGTGCCAGCAGCTTAGTCGGGACAGGGCTGAATGAAAAACTGTTTTTT. This codes for CASSLVGTGLNEKLFF. The entire variable domain, with the rest obtained from reference TRBV7-2 and TRBJ1-4, is as follows: GAGVSQSPSNKVTEKGKDVELRCDPISGHTALYWYRQSLGQGLEFLIYFQGNSAPDKSGLPSDRFSAERTGGSVSTLTIQRTQQEDSAVYLCASSLVGTGLNEKLFFGSGTQLSVL.

The chain uses TRBV4-1 and TRBJ2-1; no reliable D call. The V end was cut by 5 bases, the J end by 4 bases, with 18 bases between. This CDR3 is 16 amino acids long. The germline CDR1 and CDR2 sequences are MGHRA and YSYEKL. Here the CDR3 reads CASSSPEKNRYNEQFF. The CDR3 region has the DNA TGCGCCAGCAGCTCCCCGGAGAAGAATCGATACAATGAGCAGTTCTTC.

This chain joins TRBV9 and TRBJ1-2; 9 nucleotides line up with TRBD1. Germline CDR1 and CDR2: SGDLS and YYNGEE. The CDR3 covers 12 residues. V lost 5 bases, J lost 11 bases, and 7 bases stayed unmatched. This chain's CDR3 is CASRLDRGRYTF. The DNA of the CDR3 is TGTGCCAGCAGGTTAGACAGGGGGAGATACACCTTC.

V and J are TRBV7-8 and TRBJ1-2; D remains ambiguous. The CDR3 is made up of 13 amino acids. V gave up 5 bases and J gave up 5 bases, with 12 bases separating them. Germline V gene data show CDR1 as SGHVS and CDR2 as FQNEAQ. The CDR3 reads CASSTPRGYGYTF. The DNA for the CDR3 is TGTGCCAGCAGCACCCCGCGCGGTTATGGCTACACCTTC.

V and J are TRBV30 and TRBJ2-5; 13 bases fit TRBD2. The CDR3 sequence is 16 residues long. J gave up 5 bases and V 0 bases, and 6 bases lay outside the gene matches. Germline CDR1 GTSNPN, CDR2 SVGIG (reference sequence). The CDR3 loop is CAWSVSGLAGRETQYF. Written as DNA, the CDR3 is TGTGCCTGGAGTGTGTCGGGACTAGCGGGAAGGGAGACCCAGTACTTC. The complete variable domain, with remaining parts taken from reference TRBV30 and TRBJ2-5, reads SQTIHQWPATLVQPVGSPLSLECTVEGTSNPNLYWYRQAAGRGLQLLFYSVGIGQISSEVPQNLSASRPQDRQFILSSKKLLLSDSGFYLCAWSVSGLAGRETQYFGPGTRLLVL.

V is TRBV7-3 and J is TRBJ2-3; 15 nucleotides align to TRBD2. Germline V lookup: CDR1 SGHTA, CDR2 FQGTGA. CDR3 length equals 16 residues. V shed 4 bases, J shed 3 bases, and the junction held 2 bases outside the gene matches. In DNA, the CDR3 is TGTGCCAGCAGCTCGGGACTAGCGGGGGGAACAGATACGCAGTATTTT. It translates to CASSSGLAGGTDTQYF.

The chain is built from TRBV6-6 and TRBJ1-5; D possibly corresponds to TRBD1 (6 bases). Deletions cut 0 bases from V and 4 bases from J, with 13 bases between. CDR1 is MNHNY and CDR2 is SVGAGI in the germline V gene (reference sequence). The CDR3 extends over 16 amino acids. The CDR3 nucleotides are TGTGCCAGCAGTTACTCGTTCGGGGGGCGAAATCAGCCCCAGCATTTT. It codes for CASSYSFGGRNQPQHF.

V usage is TRBV2 and J usage is TRBJ1-2; tentatively, D is TRBD1 (6 bases). The length of the CDR3 is 15 residues. The germline V and J ends were trimmed by 6 bases and 0 bases, with 14 bases remaining between them. The V gene's germline CDR1 is SNHLY and CDR2 FYNNEI. CDR3: CASRGNRAANYGYTF. CDR3 bases: TGTGCCAGCAGGGGAAACAGGGCTGCTAACTATGGCTACACCTTC.

V gene TRBV7-2 combines with J gene TRBJ2-1, with 15 bases aligning to TRBD2. The CDR3 has 19 residues. With 4 bases clipped from V and 1 base from J, the junction kept 8 bases outside the gene matches. The germline CDR1 and CDR2 sequences are SGHTA and FQGNSA. The DNA of the CDR3 is TGTGCCAGCAGCTCGCCCGGGACTAGCGGGGGGATGTCCTACAATGAGCAGTTCTTC. This gives the protein CASSSPGTSGGMSYNEQFF.

Comments on this clone: One end of the junction varies from germline; a read error may be responsible. This chain connects TRBV4-1 to TRBJ1-6; D call uncertain. The CDR3 covers 12 residues. Germline V lookup: CDR1 MGHRA, CDR2 YSYEKL. The CDR3 nucleotides are TGCGCCAGCAGTCAAGGGCCCTCACCCCTCCACTTT. Its protein product is CASSQGPSPLHF.

The chain carries TRBV4-1 and TRBJ2-7; TRBD1 matches 9 bases. Trimming cost V 4 bases and J 3 bases; bases outside gene matches: 4. The germline V gene has CDR1 MGHRA and CDR2 YSYEKL. The CDR3 sequence is 14 residues long. In nucleotides, the CDR3 is TGCGCCAGCAGCCCCACAGGGGGCGTCTACGAGCAGTACTTC. Protein sequence: CASSPTGGVYEQYF.

The J gene is TRBJ2-2, the V gene TRBV5-1; D tentatively reads TRBD1 or TRBD2 (6 bases each). The CDR3 runs 16 residues. Looked up from germline, CDR1 is SGHRS and CDR2 is YFSETQ. Deletions cut 2 bases from V and 2 bases from J, with 13 bases between. The CDR3 spells CASSLGGSQNTGELFF. CDR3 nucleotides: TGCGCCAGCAGCTTAGGGGGGTCCCAAAACACCGGGGAGCTGTTTTTT.

V and J are TRBV28 and TRBJ2-7; D is possibly TRBD1 or TRBD2 (5 bases each). The CDR3 contains 14 residues. Germline values: CDR1 MDHEN, CDR2 SYDVKM. The V end lost 4 bases, the J end lost 7 bases, and 17 bases lay between the germline ends. The CDR3: CASSSGTTRQEQYF. The CDR3 DNA follows: TGTGCCAGCAGTTCTGGGACCACTCGACAGGAGCAGTACTTC.

The chain couples TRBV10-1 to TRBJ2-7; 14 bases align to TRBD2. This CDR3 has 19 amino acids. Trimming took 3 bases from V and 5 from J; bases not matched to a gene: 15. Germline CDR1 is WNHNN and CDR2 is SYGVQD (reference sequence). CDR3 sequence reads: CASSDPGLAGVRGSDEQYF. CDR3 in DNA: TGCGCCAGCAGTGACCCGGGACTAGCGGGAGTAAGAGGGAGTGACGAGCAGTACTTC.

This chain connects TRBV11-3 to TRBJ2-1, with 7 nucleotides matching TRBD2. Germline V gene lookup returns CDR1 SGHNT and CDR2 YENEEA. This CDR3 has 14 amino acids. With V trimmed by 0 bases and J by 9 bases, 5 bases remained unmatched. The CDR3, as DNA: TGTGCCAGCAGCTTAGAGGCTAGCGGAGGTGAGCAGTTCTTC. As protein: CASSLEASGGEQFF.

The chain joins TRBV27 to TRBJ2-7, with 7 positions matching TRBD1. CDR3 length equals 15 residues. From germline, CDR1 is MNHEY and CDR2 SMNVEV (reference sequence). V lost 3 bases, J lost 0 bases, and 5 bases stayed unmatched. The CDR3 DNA follows: TGTGCCAGCAGTTTCCGTGGGACAGACTCCTACGAGCAGTACTTC. Residues: CASSFRGTDSYEQYF.